This T cell receptor (beta chain) is from a study of T cells in Graves' hyperthyroidism and ophthalmopathy. Study-wide context: Blood from the periphery was taken at initial diagnosis, before any treatment.

Of note for this clonotype: No antigen is known for it.

The study's findings and limits: Peripheral blood also featured most of the thyroid clonotypes expanded above 0.001.

The CDR3 has 12 amino acids. CDR1 is LNHDA, CDR2 SQIVND, per germline (reference sequence). Trimming took off 3 bases at V and 5 bases at J, with 7 bases between the two ends. The investigators amplified TCR beta CDR3 regions from RNA transcripts. In the first-round RT-PCR of the TCR CDR3, the HTBI primer set was used. TCRdb ran MiXCR on the multiplex PCR reads and lists one entry per CDR3 protein. The sample consists of 470,000 or so distinct CDR3 sequences, around 21% of them appearing once. The sequencing input was blood. This receptor was obtained from a man in his late teens or twenties with Graves' hyperthyroidism. The chain employs TRBV19 and TRBJ1-2; no definite D call. In DNA, the CDR3 is TGTGCCAGTAGTATCGACTTTTATGGCTACACCTTC. Its translation: CASSIDFYGYTF.